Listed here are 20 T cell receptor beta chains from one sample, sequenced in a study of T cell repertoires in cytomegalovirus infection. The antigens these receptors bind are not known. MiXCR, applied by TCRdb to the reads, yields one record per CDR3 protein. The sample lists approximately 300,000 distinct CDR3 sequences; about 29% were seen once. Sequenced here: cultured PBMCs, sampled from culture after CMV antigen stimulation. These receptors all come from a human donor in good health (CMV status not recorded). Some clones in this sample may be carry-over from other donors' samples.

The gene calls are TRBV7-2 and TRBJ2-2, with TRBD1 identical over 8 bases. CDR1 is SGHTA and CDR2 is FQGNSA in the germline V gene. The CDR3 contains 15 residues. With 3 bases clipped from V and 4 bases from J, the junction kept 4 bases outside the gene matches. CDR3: CASSLTGDGTGELFF. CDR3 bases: TGTGCCAGCAGCTTGACAGGGGACGGCACCGGGGAGCTGTTTTTT.

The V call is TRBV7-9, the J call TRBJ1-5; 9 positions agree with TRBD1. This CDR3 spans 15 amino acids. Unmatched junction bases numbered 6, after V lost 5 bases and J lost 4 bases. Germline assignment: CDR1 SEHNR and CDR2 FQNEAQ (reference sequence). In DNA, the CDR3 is TGTGCCAGCAGCCCAGGGGACAGGGAGAATCAGCCCCAGCATTTT. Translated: CASSPGDRENQPQHF.

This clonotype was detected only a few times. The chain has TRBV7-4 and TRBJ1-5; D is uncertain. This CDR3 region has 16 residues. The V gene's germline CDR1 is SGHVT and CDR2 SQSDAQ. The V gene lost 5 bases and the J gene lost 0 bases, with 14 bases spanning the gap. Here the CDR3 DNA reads TGTGCCAGCAGCCCAACGGACCCGGATAGCAATCAGCCCCAGCATTTT. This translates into CASSPTDPDSNQPQHF.

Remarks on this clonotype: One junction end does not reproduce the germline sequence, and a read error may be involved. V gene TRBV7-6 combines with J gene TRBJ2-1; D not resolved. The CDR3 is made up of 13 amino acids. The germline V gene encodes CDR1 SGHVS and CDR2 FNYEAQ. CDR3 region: CARSSLDKSAQFF. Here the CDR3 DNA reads TGTGCCAGAAGCTCCCTCGACAAGAGTGCGCAGTTCTTC.

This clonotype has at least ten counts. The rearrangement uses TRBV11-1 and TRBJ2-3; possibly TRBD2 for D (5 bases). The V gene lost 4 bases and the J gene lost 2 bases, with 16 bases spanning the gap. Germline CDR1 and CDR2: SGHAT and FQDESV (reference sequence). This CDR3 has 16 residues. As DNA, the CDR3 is TGTGCCAGCAGCTCCCTGAGCGGCCTTCCCACAGATACGCAGTATTTT. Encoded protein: CASSSLSGLPTDTQYF. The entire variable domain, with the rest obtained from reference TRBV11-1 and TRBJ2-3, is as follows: EAEVAQSPRYKITEKSQAVAFWCDPISGHATLYWYRQILGQGPELLVQFQDESVVDDSQLPKDRFSAERLKGVDSTLKIQPAELGDSAMYLCASSSLSGLPTDTQYFGPGTRLTVL.

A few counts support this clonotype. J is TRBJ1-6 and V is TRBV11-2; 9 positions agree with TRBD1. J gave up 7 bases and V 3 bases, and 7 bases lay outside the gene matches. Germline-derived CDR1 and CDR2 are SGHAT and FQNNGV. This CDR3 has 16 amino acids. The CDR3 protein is CASSFGTGLSNSPLHF. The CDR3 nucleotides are TGTGCCAGCAGCTTCGGGACAGGGCTCAGCAATTCACCCCTCCACTTT.

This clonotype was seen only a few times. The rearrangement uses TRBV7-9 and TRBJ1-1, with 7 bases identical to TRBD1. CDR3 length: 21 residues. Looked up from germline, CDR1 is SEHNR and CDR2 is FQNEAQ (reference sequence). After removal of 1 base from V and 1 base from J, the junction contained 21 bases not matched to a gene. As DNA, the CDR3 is TGTGCCAGCAGCTTAGGAGGCAGGAGGGGGCTCCAGGGTTCGGCGAACACTGAAGCTTTCTTT. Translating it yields CASSLGGRRGLQGSANTEAFF.

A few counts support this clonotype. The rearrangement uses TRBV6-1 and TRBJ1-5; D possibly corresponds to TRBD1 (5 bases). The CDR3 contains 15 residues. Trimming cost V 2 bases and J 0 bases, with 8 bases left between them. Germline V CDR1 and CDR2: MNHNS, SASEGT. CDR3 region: CASSEWTHSNQPQHF. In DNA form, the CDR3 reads TGTGCCAGCAGTGAATGGACACATAGCAATCAGCCCCAGCATTTT.

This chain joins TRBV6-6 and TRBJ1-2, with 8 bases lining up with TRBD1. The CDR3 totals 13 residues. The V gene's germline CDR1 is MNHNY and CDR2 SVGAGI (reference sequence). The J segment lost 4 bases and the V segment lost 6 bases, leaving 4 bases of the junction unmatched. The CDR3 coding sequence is TGTGCCAGCAGACGAGACAGGGGCTATGGCTACACCTTC. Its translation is CASRRDRGYGYTF.

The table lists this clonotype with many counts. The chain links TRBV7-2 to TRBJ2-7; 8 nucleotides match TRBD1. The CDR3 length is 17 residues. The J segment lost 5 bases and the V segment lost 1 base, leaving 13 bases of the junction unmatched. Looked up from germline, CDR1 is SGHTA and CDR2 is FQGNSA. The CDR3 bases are TGTGCCAGCAGCTTAGGTCCCCTACGACAGGGGTCCCACGAGCAGTACTTC. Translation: CASSLGPLRQGSHEQYF.

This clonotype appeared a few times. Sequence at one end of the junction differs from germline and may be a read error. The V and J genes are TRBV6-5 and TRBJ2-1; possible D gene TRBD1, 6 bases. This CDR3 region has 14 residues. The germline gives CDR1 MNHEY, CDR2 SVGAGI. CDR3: CASSPLGHYHEQFF. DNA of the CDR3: TGTGCCAGCAGTCCGTTGGGACACTACCATGAGCAGTTCTTC.

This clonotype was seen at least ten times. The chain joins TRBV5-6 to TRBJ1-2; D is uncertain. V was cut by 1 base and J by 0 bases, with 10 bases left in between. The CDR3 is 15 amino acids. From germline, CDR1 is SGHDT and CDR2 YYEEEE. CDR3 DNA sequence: TGTGCCAGCAGCTTGAGACGTCTTGCTAACTATGGCTACACCTTC. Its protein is CASSLRRLANYGYTF. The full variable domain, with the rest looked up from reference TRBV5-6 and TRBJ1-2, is DAGVTQSPTHLIKTRGQQVTLRCSPKSGHDTVSWYQQALGQGPQFIFQYYEEEERQRGNFPDRFSGHQFPNYSSELNVNALLLGDSALYLCASSLRRLANYGYTFGSGTRLTVV.

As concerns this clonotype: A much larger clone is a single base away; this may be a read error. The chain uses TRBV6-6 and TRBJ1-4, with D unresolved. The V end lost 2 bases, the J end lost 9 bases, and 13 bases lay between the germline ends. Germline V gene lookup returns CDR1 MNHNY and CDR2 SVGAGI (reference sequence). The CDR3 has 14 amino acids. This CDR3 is CASSYRVIDQKLFF. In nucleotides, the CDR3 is TGTGCCAGCAGTTACAGGGTGATCGATCAAAAACTGTTTTTT.

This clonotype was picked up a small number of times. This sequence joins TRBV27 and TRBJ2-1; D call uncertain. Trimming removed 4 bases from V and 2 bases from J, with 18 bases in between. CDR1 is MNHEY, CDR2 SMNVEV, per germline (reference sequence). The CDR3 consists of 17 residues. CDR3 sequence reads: CASSSIASPTTYNEQFF. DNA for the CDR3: TGTGCCAGCAGTTCAATCGCGTCGCCGACGACCTACAATGAGCAGTTCTTC.

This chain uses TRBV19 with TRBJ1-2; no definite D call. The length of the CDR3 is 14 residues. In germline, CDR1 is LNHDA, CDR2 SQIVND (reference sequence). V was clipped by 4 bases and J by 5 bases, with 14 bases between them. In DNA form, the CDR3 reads TGTGCCAGTAGTACCTCCTTAGGTCGGTATGGCTACACCTTC. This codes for CASSTSLGRYGYTF.

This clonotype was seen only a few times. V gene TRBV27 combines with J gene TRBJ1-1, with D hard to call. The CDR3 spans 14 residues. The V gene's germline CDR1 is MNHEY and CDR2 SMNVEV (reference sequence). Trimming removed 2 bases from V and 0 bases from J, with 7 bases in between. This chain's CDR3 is CASSLPGMNTEAFF. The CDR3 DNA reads TGTGCCAGCAGTTTACCAGGAATGAACACTGAAGCTTTCTTT.

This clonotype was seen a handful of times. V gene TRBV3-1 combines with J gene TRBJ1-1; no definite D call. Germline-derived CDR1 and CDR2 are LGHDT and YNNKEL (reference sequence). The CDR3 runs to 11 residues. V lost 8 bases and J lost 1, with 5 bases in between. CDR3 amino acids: CASGQNTEAFF. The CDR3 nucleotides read TGTGCCAGCGGGCAGAACACTGAAGCTTTCTTT.

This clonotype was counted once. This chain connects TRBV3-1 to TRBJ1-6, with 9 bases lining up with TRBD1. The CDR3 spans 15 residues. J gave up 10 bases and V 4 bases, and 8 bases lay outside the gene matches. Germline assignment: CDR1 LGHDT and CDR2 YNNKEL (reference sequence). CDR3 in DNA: TGTGCCAGCAGCCTCGGGACAGGGAATTCGTCACCCCTCCACTTT. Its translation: CASSLGTGNSSPLHF.

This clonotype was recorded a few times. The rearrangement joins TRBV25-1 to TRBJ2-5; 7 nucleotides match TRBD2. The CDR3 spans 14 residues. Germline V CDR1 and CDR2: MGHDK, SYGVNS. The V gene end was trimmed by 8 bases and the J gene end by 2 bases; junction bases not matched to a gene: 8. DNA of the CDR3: TGTGCCAGCCAGCGGGGATGGGGGCAAGAGACCCAGTACTTC. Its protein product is CASQRGWGQETQYF. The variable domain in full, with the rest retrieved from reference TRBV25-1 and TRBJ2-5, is EADIYQTPRYLVIGTGKKITLECSQTMGHDKMYWYQQDPGMELHLIHYSYGVNSTEKGDLSSESTVSRIRTEHFPLTLESARPSHTSQYLCASQRGWGQETQYFGPGTRLLVL.

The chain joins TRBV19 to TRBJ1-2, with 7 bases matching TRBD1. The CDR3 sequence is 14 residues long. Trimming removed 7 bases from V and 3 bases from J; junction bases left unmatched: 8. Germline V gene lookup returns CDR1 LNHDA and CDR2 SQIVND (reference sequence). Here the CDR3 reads CASTHRGRDYGYTF. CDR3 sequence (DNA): TGTGCCAGTACCCACAGGGGACGGGACTATGGCTACACCTTC.